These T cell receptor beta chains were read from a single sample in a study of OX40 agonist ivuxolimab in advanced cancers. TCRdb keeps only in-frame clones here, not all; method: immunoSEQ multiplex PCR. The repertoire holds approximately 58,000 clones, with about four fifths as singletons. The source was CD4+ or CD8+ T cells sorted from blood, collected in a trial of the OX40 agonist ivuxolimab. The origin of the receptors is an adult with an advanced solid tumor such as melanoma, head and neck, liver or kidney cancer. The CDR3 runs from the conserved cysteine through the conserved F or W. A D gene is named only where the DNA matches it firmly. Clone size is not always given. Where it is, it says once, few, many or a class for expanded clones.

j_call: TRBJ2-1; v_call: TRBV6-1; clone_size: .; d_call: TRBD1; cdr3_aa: CASSEVGRQGNEQFF; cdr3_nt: TGTGCCAGCAGTGAAGTAGGGAGACAGGGCAATGAGCAGTTCTTC
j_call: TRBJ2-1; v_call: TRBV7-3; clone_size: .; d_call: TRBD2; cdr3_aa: CASSINSGQNEQFF; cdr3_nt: TGTGCCAGCAGTATCAATAGCGGGCAAAATGAGCAGTTCTTC
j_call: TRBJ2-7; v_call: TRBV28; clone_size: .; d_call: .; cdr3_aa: CASTVPVNGNEQYF; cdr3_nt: TGTGCCAGCACGGTCCCGGTCAATGGAAACGAGCAGTACTTC
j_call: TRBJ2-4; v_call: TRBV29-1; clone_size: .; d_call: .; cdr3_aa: CSVEDLGVPKNIQYF; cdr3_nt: TGCAGCGTTGAAGATCTCGGGGTTCCCAAAAACATTCAGTACTTC
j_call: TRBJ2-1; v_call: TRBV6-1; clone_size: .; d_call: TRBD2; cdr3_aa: CASSEGLAGAVNEQFF; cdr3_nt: TGTGCCAGCAGTGAGGGCCTAGCGGGAGCGGTAAATGAGCAGTTCTTC
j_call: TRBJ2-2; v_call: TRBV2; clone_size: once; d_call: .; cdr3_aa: CASIASENTGELFF; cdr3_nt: TGTGCCAGCATCGCTAGCGAGAACACCGGGGAGCTGTTTTTT
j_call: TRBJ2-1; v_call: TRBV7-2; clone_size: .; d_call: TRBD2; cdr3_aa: CASSLPRTSGRAGNEQFF; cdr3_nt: TGTGCCAGCAGCTTACCCCGGACTAGCGGGAGGGCGGGCAATGAGCAGTTCTTC
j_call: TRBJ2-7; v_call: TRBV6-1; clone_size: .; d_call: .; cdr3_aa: CASSEGQGFGEQYF; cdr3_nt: TGTGCCAGCAGTGAAGGTCAGGGGTTTGGCGAGCAGTACTTC
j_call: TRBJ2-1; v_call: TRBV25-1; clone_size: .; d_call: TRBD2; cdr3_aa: CASSELGGRRREQFF; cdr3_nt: TGTGCCAGCAGTGAATTGGGCGGGAGGAGACGAGAGCAGTTCTTC
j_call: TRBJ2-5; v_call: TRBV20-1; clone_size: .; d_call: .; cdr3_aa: CSASQETQYF; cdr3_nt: TGCAGTGCTAGTCAGGAGACCCAGTACTTC
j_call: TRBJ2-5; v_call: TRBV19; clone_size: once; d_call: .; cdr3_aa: CASSPTGLETQYF; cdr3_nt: TGTGCCAGTAGTCCCACAGGGCTGGAGACCCAGTACTTC
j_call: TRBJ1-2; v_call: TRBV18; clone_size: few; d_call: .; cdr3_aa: CASSPQGREYGYTF; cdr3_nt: TGTGCCAGCTCACCACAGGGGCGAGAGTATGGCTACACCTTC
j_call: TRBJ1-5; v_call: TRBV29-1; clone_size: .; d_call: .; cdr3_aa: CSVGPGAGQPQHF; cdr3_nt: TGCAGCGTTGGACCGGGGGCGGGGCAGCCCCAGCATTTT